These 21 T cell receptor beta chains were sequenced from one sample in a study of T-cell memory formation after mild COVID-19. MiXCR, run by TCRdb on the 5' RACE reads, gives a single entry per CDR3 protein. The sample has roughly 550,000 distinct CDR3 sequences; roughly 21% are singletons. The source material was PBMCs or a T cell subset sorted from them (not recorded which). These receptor sequences come from an adult woman who had mild COVID-19 (a few samples of this study predate the infection). Cell type and time point are not known.

The chain couples TRBV19 to TRBJ2-7; D remains ambiguous. Trimming took 6 bases from V and 5 from J, leaving 17 bases between them. The CDR3 length is 14 residues. Germline assignment: CDR1 LNHDA and CDR2 SQIVND (reference sequence). CDR3 loop: CASSNLGWADEQYF. As DNA, the CDR3 is TGTGCCAGTAGCAATCTCGGGTGGGCCGACGAGCAGTACTTC.

The gene calls are TRBV6-5 and TRBJ2-1, with a tentative D call TRBD1 (5 bases). The CDR3 is 14 residues long. Trimming stripped 6 bases from V and 10 bases from J, with 19 bases between. CDR1 MNHEY and CDR2 SVGAGI come from the germline V gene. CDR3 sequence: CASRSSSGRMEQFF. CDR3 DNA sequence: TGTGCCAGCAGGTCATCATCAGGGCGTATGGAGCAGTTCTTC.

V usage is TRBV15 and J usage is TRBJ1-4, with 7 bases lining up with TRBD1. This CDR3 comprises 14 residues. V was clipped by 6 bases and J by 7 bases; unmatched bases: 8. CDR1 and CDR2 from the germline V gene are LNHNV and YYDKDF (reference sequence). The CDR3 region has the DNA TGTGCCACCAGGTCTGACAGGGAGGGTGAAAAACTGTTTTTT. It specifies CATRSDREGEKLFF.

This clonotype was seen a few times. V is TRBV7-9 and J is TRBJ2-1; TRBD2 agrees at 7 bases. Germline lookup yields CDR1 SEHNR and CDR2 FQNEAQ (reference sequence). This CDR3 contains 16 residues. The V gene end was trimmed by 0 bases and the J gene end by 0 bases; junction bases not matched to a gene: 2. The CDR3 spells CASSLAGGVSYNEQFF. The CDR3 nucleotides are TGTGCCAGCAGCTTAGCGGGAGGGGTCTCCTACAATGAGCAGTTCTTC.

The chain recombines TRBV25-1 with TRBJ2-3; D unresolved. Germline CDR1 MGHDK, CDR2 SYGVNS. CDR3 length: 14 amino acids. Trimming took 6 bases from V and 4 from J, leaving 14 bases between them. The CDR3 is CASSKTNVADTQYF. CDR3 nucleotides: TGTGCCAGCAGCAAAACCAATGTCGCAGATACGCAGTATTTT.

This clonotype was seen repeatedly, ten times or more. The rearrangement links TRBV7-9 to TRBJ2-3, with D possibly TRBD1 on 5 matching bases. Germline V gene sequence: CDR1 SEHNR, CDR2 FQNEAQ (reference sequence). The CDR3 is made up of 14 amino acids. Trimming stripped 2 bases from V and 2 bases from J, with 8 bases between. The CDR3 loop is CASSLQGSTDTQYF. The CDR3 bases are TGTGCCAGCAGCTTACAGGGATCCACAGATACGCAGTATTTT.

The CDR3 spells CASSQLAQGGTQYF. CDR3 DNA: TGTGCCAGCAGCCAACTCGCACAGGGGGGTACGCAGTATTTT. V is TRBV7-2 and J is TRBJ2-3, with 8 bases lining up with TRBD1. V gave up 5 bases and J gave up 8 bases; unmatched junction bases: 9. Per germline, CDR1 SGHTA and CDR2 FQGNSA. The CDR3 is 14 residues long.

This clonotype was counted ten times or more. The V gene is TRBV12-3 or TRBV12-4, the J gene TRBJ1-5; 7 bases agree with TRBD1. The V gene end was trimmed by 5 bases and the J gene end by 9 bases; junction bases not matched to a gene: 4. The CDR3 length is 12 residues. CDR3 residues: CASSPTGAPQHF. CDR3 nucleotide sequence: TGTGCCAGCAGTCCAACAGGGGCGCCCCAGCATTTT.

A few counts support this clonotype. The rearrangement links TRBV18 to TRBJ1-2; D is possibly TRBD1 (6 bases). CDR1 and CDR2 (germline): KGHSH, LQKENI. V was trimmed by 2 bases and J by 2 bases, leaving 9 bases between them. The CDR3 extends over 14 amino acids. The CDR3 sequence: CASSPIDRNYGYTF. The CDR3 bases are TGTGCCAGCTCACCAATAGACAGGAACTATGGCTACACCTTC.

The chain recombines TRBV25-1 with TRBJ2-3; D remains unclear. This CDR3 has 13 residues. Between the trimmed V and J ends, which lost 5 bases and 2 bases, there was a span of 8 bases. Looked up from germline, CDR1 is MGHDK and CDR2 is SYGVNS. The CDR3 DNA reads as TGTGCCAGCAGTCTTAGACTCACAGATACGCAGTATTTT. Protein product: CASSLRLTDTQYF.

A single count supports this clonotype. A read error may account for a junction end that differs from germline. J is TRBJ2-5 and V is TRBV7-7, with D perhaps matching TRBD1 (5 bases). Germline V lookup: CDR1 SSHAT, CDR2 FNYEAQ (reference sequence). The CDR3 runs to 15 residues. The CDR3 loop is CASSFKGVDGETQYF. As DNA, the CDR3 is TGTGCTAGCAGCTTTAAAGGGGTTGATGGTGAGACCCAGTACTTC. The entire variable domain, with the rest obtained from reference TRBV7-7 and TRBJ2-5, is as follows: GAGVSQSPRYKVTKRGQDVTLRCDPISSHATLYWYQQALGQGPEFLTYFNYEAQPDKSGLPSDRFSAERPEGSISTLTIQRTEQRDSAMYRCASSFKGVDGETQYFGPGTRLLVL.

This clonotype was found a few times. This chain uses TRBV15 with TRBJ2-5; D ambiguous. CDR1 is LNHNV and CDR2 is YYDKDF in the germline V gene (reference sequence). Trimming took 2 bases from V and 4 from J, leaving 14 bases between them. The CDR3 is 15 amino acids. This chain's CDR3 is CATSRLKAPAETQYF. The CDR3 nucleotides are TGTGCCACCAGCAGACTAAAGGCACCCGCAGAGACCCAGTACTTC. The full variable domain, with the rest looked up from reference TRBV15 and TRBJ2-5, is DAMVIQNPRYQVTQFGKPVTLSCSQTLNHNVMYWYQQKSSQAPKLLFHYYDKDFNNEADTPDNFQSRRPNTSFCFLDIRSPGLGDTAMYLCATSRLKAPAETQYFGPGTRLLVL.

This clonotype was counted only a few times. This CDR3 is CSAHRSGANVLTF. CDR3 DNA: TGCAGTGCGCATAGATCTGGGGCCAACGTCCTGACTTTC. This rearrangement joins TRBV20-1 to TRBJ2-6; D remains unclear. This CDR3 is built from 13 residues. Germline CDR1 reads DFQATT; CDR2 reads SNEGSKA (reference sequence). Between the trimmed V and J ends, which lost 6 bases and 1 base, there was a span of 7 bases.

CDR3 nucleotides: TGTGCCAGCAGCACCCGGACAGGGGGCCACGAGCAGTACTTC. It is translated as CASSTRTGGHEQYF. The chain combines TRBV3-2 with TRBJ2-7; TRBD1 is the table's D call, not checked against the DNA. TRBV3-2 corresponds to a pseudogene. This CDR3 is 14 amino acids long.

This clonotype was recorded many times. This chain joins TRBV12-3 or TRBV12-4 and TRBJ1-2; maybe TRBD1 (6 bases). Trimming stripped 5 bases from V and 8 bases from J, with 33 bases between. This CDR3 spans 19 amino acids. The CDR3 reads CASSRTSLSDRKIPRGYTF. DNA for the CDR3: TGTGCCAGCAGTCGTACCAGTCTTTCGGACAGAAAGATACCGCGAGGCTACACCTTC.

This clonotype was recorded a few times. The rearrangement links TRBV7-9 to TRBJ2-3, with 12 nucleotides matching TRBD2. The CDR3 spans 16 residues. The germline V gene has CDR1 SEHNR and CDR2 FQNEAQ (reference sequence). The ends lost 5 bases at V and 6 bases at J; junction bases unmatched: 9. The CDR3 loop reads CASSPGLAGRGDTQYF. Written as DNA, the CDR3 is TGTGCCAGCAGCCCCGGACTAGCGGGGAGAGGGGATACGCAGTATTTT.

This clonotype was counted only a few times. The chain links TRBV20-1 to TRBJ2-7, with 12 bases aligning to TRBD2. Germline loops: CDR1 DFQATT, CDR2 SNEGSKA (reference sequence). V lost 6 bases, J lost 2 bases, and 8 bases stayed unmatched. The CDR3 length is 15 residues. CDR3 protein: CSAGTSGSHTYEQYF. The DNA of the CDR3 is TGCAGTGCCGGGACTAGCGGGTCCCATACCTACGAGCAGTACTTC.

This clonotype was counted only a few times. This chain uses TRBV20-1 with TRBJ2-1; 14 bases map to TRBD2. The V gene end was trimmed by 4 bases and the J gene end by 0 bases; junction bases not matched to a gene: 11. Germline-derived CDR1 and CDR2 are DFQATT and SNEGSKA (reference sequence). The CDR3 extends over 19 amino acids. CDR3 in amino acids: CSAIKTSGGVFSSYNEQFF. CDR3 bases: TGCAGTGCTATCAAGACTAGCGGGGGGGTCTTTAGCTCCTACAATGAGCAGTTCTTC.

This rearrangement joins TRBV29-1 to TRBJ2-2, with 7 bases lining up with TRBD1. V gave up 7 bases and J gave up 4 bases; unmatched junction bases: 3. The CDR3 has 12 amino acids. CDR1 is SQVTM, CDR2 ANQGSEA, per germline. For the CDR3, the DNA is TGCAGCGCCGACAGGGTCACCGGGGAGCTGTTTTTT. Residues: CSADRVTGELFF.

The rearrangement links TRBV9 to TRBJ2-7; 12 bases line up with TRBD2. CDR3 length: 14 residues. Germline values: CDR1 SGDLS, CDR2 YYNGEE. The J segment lost 5 bases and the V segment lost 2 bases, leaving 2 bases of the junction unmatched. The CDR3 nucleotides are TGTGCCAGCAGCGTGGGGACTAGCGGGCACGAGCAGTACTTC. Translated, it gives CASSVGTSGHEQYF.

This clonotype appeared a few times. This chain uses TRBV11-1 with TRBJ1-1, with TRBD1 as a possible D gene (5 bases). Germline V lookup: CDR1 SGHAT, CDR2 FQDESV (reference sequence). This CDR3 is 13 amino acids long. V lost 5 bases and J 4 bases, leaving 11 bases between the germline ends. CDR3 DNA: TGTGCCAGCAGCCCCCAAGGGACCACTGAAGCTTTCTTT. Its translation: CASSPQGTTEAFF.